This TCR beta chain appears in the sequencing data of a study of T cell responses to AZD1222 COVID-19 vaccine. Points from the study as a whole: The study sampled repertoires only after the peak T cell response. Mapped onto spike, vaccine-associated CD4 TCRs spanned it and were dominant at 160-218 and 743-854. Unmutated regions of variants are reportedly targeted by nearly half of spike-specific TCRs.

Germline V CDR1 and CDR2: LGHNT, FRNRAP. The CDR3 totals 15 residues. V lost 7 bases to trimming and J lost 0 bases, with 13 bases between them. Sequencing was performed with immunoSEQ multiplex PCR; in TCRdb, only in-frame clones are kept and a portion is missing. This sample has more than 85,000 clones, with 91% found just once. Of note for this clone: Its antigen is not identified.

The V and J genes are TRBV12-5 and TRBJ1-5, with D unresolved. Sequenced here: peripheral blood, sampled on day 0 of AZD1222 vaccination. The clonotype comes from an adult in good health. The CDR3, as DNA: TGTGCTAGTGCCCAATTACAGTTTAGCAATCAGCCCCAGCATTTT. Translated: CASAQLQFSNQPQHF.